These 22 T cell receptor beta chains came from one sample sequenced in a study of regulatory T cells in long-lasting Graves disease. Building of the TCR beta libraries involved iRepertoire HTBI primers and Arm-PCR of CDR3 regions. TCRdb analysed the multiplex PCR reads with MiXCR anew, one entry per CDR3 protein. In the table there are 350,000 to 450,000 distinct CDR3 sequences, 15% to 20% of which are singletons. Time point noted: newly diagnosed GD, antithyroid drugs for less than 3 months. Isolated PBMC RNA provided the starting material for the TCR library. In addition, the sample was reused for a study of T cells in Graves' hyperthyroidism and ophthalmopathy.

Here the sequenced sample was peripheral blood mononuclear cells (PBMCs), taken at new diagnosis, from a patient treated with antithyroid drugs. The receptors shown here come from a man in his forties with Graves disease.

In this sample, this clonotype turned up once. Germline is not matched at one junction end, which may reflect a read error. The CDR3 spells CASSSTRLVEETQYF. The CDR3 nucleotides are TGTGCCAGCAGTTCGACACGGTTGGTGGAAGAGACCCAGTACTTC. The V call is TRBV24-1, the J call TRBJ2-5; D remains unclear. The CDR3 length is 15 residues. Per the germline V gene, CDR1 is KGHDR and CDR2 is SFDVKD.

To note about this clonotype: A much larger clone differs from this one at a single base, so this may be a read error. The chain carries TRBV28 and TRBJ2-7; 9 bases match TRBD1. CDR1 is MDHEN and CDR2 is SYDVKM in the germline V gene. The CDR3 runs to 15 residues. V trimming: 7 bases; J trimming: 4 bases; junction bases outside the gene matches: 11. The CDR3 DNA reads TGTGCCAGCATCCACGGACAGGGGCCCACGTACGAGCAGTACTTC. This encodes CASIHGQGPTYEQYF.

This clonotype was seen at least ten times. V is TRBV5-1 and J is TRBJ1-1, with D perhaps TRBD1 (5 bases). V lost 1 base and J 1 base, leaving 14 bases between the germline ends. This CDR3 spans 16 amino acids. In germline, CDR1 is SGHRS, CDR2 YFSETQ. CDR3 sequence (DNA): TGCGCCAGCAGCTTGAAGGGGTCCAGCCAGAACACTGAAGCTTTCTTT. This gives the protein CASSLKGSSQNTEAFF.

A few counts support this clonotype. J is TRBJ2-2 and V is TRBV5-1; D could derive from TRBD1 or TRBD2 (5 bases each). The CDR3 covers 17 residues. Trimming took 6 bases from V and 7 from J, leaving 25 bases between them. Germline values: CDR1 SGHRS, CDR2 YFSETQ. For the CDR3, the DNA is TGCGCCAGCACGAGATCAGGGATCCCCCCCGGGATCGGGGAGCTGTTTTTT. Translated, it gives CASTRSGIPPGIGELFF.

This clonotype has at least ten counts. The chain recombines TRBV27 with TRBJ2-1; TRBD2 is a possible D gene (7 bases). Trimming took off 8 bases at V and 2 bases at J, with 16 bases between the two ends. The CDR3 has 15 amino acids. CDR1 and CDR2 from the germline V gene are MNHEY and SMNVEV (reference sequence). The CDR3 protein is CASRPAGGPYNEQFF. The CDR3 DNA is TGTGCCAGCCGACCTGCCGGGGGGCCCTACAATGAGCAGTTCTTC.

Regarding this clonotype: One base away lies a much larger clone, so this may be a sequencing read error. The J gene is TRBJ2-3, the V gene TRBV20-1; D is perhaps TRBD2 (7 bases). The J call may be wrong; the DNA end is better matched by TRBJ2-5. The CDR3 consists of 14 residues. CDR1 is DFQATT and CDR2 is SNEGSKA in the germline V gene (reference sequence). The CDR3 coding sequence is TGCAGTGCTAGAGGTTACGGGGGGCTTGAGACCCAGTACTTC. It codes for CSARGYGGLETQYF.

This clonotype was observed a single time. With a much larger clone just one base away, this may be a read error. This chain connects TRBV5-1 to TRBJ2-5, with unresolved D. The CDR3 consists of 13 residues. Germline CDR1 SGHRS, CDR2 YFSETQ. The CDR3 loop reads CASGLPWGETQYF. CDR3 DNA sequence: TGCGCCAGCGGCTTGCCGTGGGGAGAGACCCAGTACTTC. Full variable domain (remainder filled in from reference TRBV5-1 and TRBJ2-5): KAGVTQTPRYLIKTRGQQVTLSCSPISGHRSVSWYQQTPGQGLQFLFEYFSETQRNKGNFPGRFSGRQFSNSRSEMNVSTLELGDSALYLCASGLPWGETQYFGPGTRLLVL.

The table lists this clonotype with a few counts. The gene calls are TRBV18 and TRBJ2-2; TRBD2 might be the D (5 bases). The CDR3 covers 17 residues. The V end lost 0 bases, the J end lost 0 bases, and 11 bases lay between the germline ends. CDR1 is KGHSH and CDR2 is LQKENI in the germline V gene. The CDR3 DNA follows: TGTGCCAGCTCACCACCGGCGGGCAGCCCGAACACCGGGGAGCTGTTTTTT. Its protein product is CASSPPAGSPNTGELFF.

This clonotype was seen a few times. The rearrangement uses TRBV9 and TRBJ2-2, with D unresolved. The CDR3 runs 13 residues. V was trimmed by 6 bases and J by 2 bases, leaving 8 bases between them. Per germline, CDR1 SGDLS and CDR2 YYNGEE. CDR3 residues: CASTVKNTGELFF. The CDR3 DNA reads as TGTGCCAGCACGGTTAAAAACACCGGGGAGCTGTTTTTT.

In this sample, this clonotype turned up a few times. The chain couples TRBV20-1 to TRBJ1-1; a weak D match, TRBD1 (5 bases). Trimming took 1 base from V and 1 from J, leaving 7 bases between them. This CDR3 spans 13 amino acids. Germline loops: CDR1 DFQATT, CDR2 SNEGSKA (reference sequence). In nucleotides, the CDR3 is TGCAGTGCTAGAGGGGGCGCGAACACTGAAGCTTTCTTT. Its protein product is CSARGGANTEAFF.

The chain has TRBV7-9 and TRBJ2-7; D is possibly TRBD2 (6 bases). This CDR3 has 15 amino acids. V lost 7 bases and J lost 1, with 17 bases in between. Germline CDR1 SEHNR, CDR2 FQNEAQ (reference sequence). The CDR3 nucleotides are TGTGCCAGCACCTTTCTCGCGGGGCATTCCTACGAGCAGTACTTC. The encoded protein is CASTFLAGHSYEQYF.

This clonotype was observed a few times. The genes are TRBV2 and TRBJ2-7; 7 bases agree with TRBD1. V lost 7 bases, J lost 2 bases, and 8 bases stayed unmatched. The V gene's germline CDR1 is SNHLY and CDR2 FYNNEI. This CDR3 comprises 14 residues. CDR3 DNA sequence: TGTGCCAGCACCGAAAGGACAGGCCCCTACGAGCAGTACTTC. Its protein is CASTERTGPYEQYF.

This clonotype has at least ten counts. The rearrangement uses TRBV28 and TRBJ2-7; 10 bases are a match to TRBD2. The CDR3 spans 15 residues. From germline, CDR1 is MDHEN and CDR2 SYDVKM. V trimming: 5 bases; J trimming: 1 base; junction bases outside the gene matches: 5. The CDR3 coding sequence is TGTGCCAGCAGTCTAGCGGGGGCGAAATCCTACGAGCAGTACTTC. This codes for CASSLAGAKSYEQYF.

This clonotype has just a few counts. It may be a read error: a sequence one base away is much more abundant. The chain combines TRBV7-6 with TRBJ2-1; no clear D gene. The germline V gene has CDR1 SGHVS and CDR2 FNYEAQ. The CDR3 spans 15 residues. This chain's CDR3 is CAGSLNSPQYNEQFF. Here the CDR3 DNA reads TGTGCCGGCAGCCTGAATTCCCCACAGTACAATGAGCAGTTCTTC.

This clonotype has just a few counts. This rearrangement joins TRBV27 to TRBJ2-1; the D gene is possibly TRBD1 (6 bases). The CDR3 has 15 amino acids. Trimming left V 4 bases short and J 4 bases short, with 14 bases between. Germline CDR1 and CDR2: MNHEY and SMNVEV (reference sequence). The DNA for the CDR3 is TGTGCCAGCAGTTCTCCCGGGACAAATTACAATGAGCAGTTCTTC. Its translation: CASSSPGTNYNEQFF.

This clonotype was seen at least ten times. This rearrangement joins TRBV6-1 to TRBJ1-2; the D gene is possibly TRBD1 (6 bases). The CDR3 has 13 amino acids. The V gene lost 7 bases and the J gene lost 4 bases, with 13 bases spanning the gap. Germline assignment: CDR1 MNHNS and CDR2 SASEGT. CDR3 DNA sequence: TGTGCCAGCATTAACAGGGTGGGCTATGGCTACACCTTC. Amino acids: CASINRVGYGYTF.

This clonotype was detected many times. This chain connects TRBV2 to TRBJ2-7; D tentatively reads TRBD1 or TRBD2 (5 bases each). The CDR3 length is 13 residues. V was clipped by 6 bases and J by 4 bases, with 13 bases between them. The V gene's germline CDR1 is SNHLY and CDR2 FYNNEI. This chain's CDR3 is CASRPGPRYEQYF. The DNA for the CDR3 is TGTGCCAGCAGGCCGGGACCAAGATACGAGCAGTACTTC. The full variable domain, with the rest looked up from reference TRBV2 and TRBJ2-7, is EPEVTQTPSHQVTQMGQEVILRCVPISNHLYFYWYRQILGQKVEFLVSFYNNEISEKSEIFDDQFSVERPDGSNFTLKIRSTKLEDSAMYFCASRPGPRYEQYFGPGTRLTVT.

This clonotype was detected a few times. The chain uses TRBV20-1 and TRBJ2-1; 11 nucleotides agree with TRBD1. J gave up 7 bases and V 6 bases, and 11 bases lay outside the gene matches. Germline V gene data show CDR1 as DFQATT and CDR2 as SNEGSKA (reference sequence). This CDR3 is built from 15 residues. Here the CDR3 reads CSARSPGQGGNEQFF. CDR3 nucleotides: TGCAGTGCCAGGTCGCCGGGACAGGGGGGTAATGAGCAGTTCTTC.

This clonotype was detected ten times or more. This chain uses TRBV2 with TRBJ1-5; D uncertain. The CDR3 totals 15 residues. Germline assignment: CDR1 SNHLY and CDR2 FYNNEI. The ends were cut back, 4 bases at V and 3 bases at J, with 13 bases in the middle. Here the CDR3 DNA reads TGTGCCAGCAGTGCCCAGTGGAATAACAATCAGCCCCAGCATTTT. Protein: CASSAQWNNNQPQHF.

This clonotype was picked up a small number of times. This chain joins TRBV4-1 and TRBJ1-1; unclear D gene. The germline V gene has CDR1 MGHRA and CDR2 YSYEKL. CDR3 size: 15 residues. V lost 3 bases to trimming and J lost 4 bases, with 15 bases between them. CDR3 loop: CASSHNSRLGTEAFF. CDR3 bases: TGCGCCAGCAGCCACAACAGCAGGCTGGGCACTGAAGCTTTCTTT.

This clonotype was observed a few times. The chain uses TRBV2 and TRBJ2-3; D perhaps matches TRBD2 (6 bases). This CDR3 comprises 14 residues. The germline CDR1 and CDR2 sequences are SNHLY and FYNNEI. V was shortened by 2 bases and J by 4 bases, with 10 bases between the two germline ends. The CDR3 reads CASSETRRADTQYF. As DNA, the CDR3 is TGTGCCAGCAGTGAAACCCGGAGGGCAGATACGCAGTATTTT. Combining the CDR3 with reference TRBV2 and TRBJ2-3 gives the whole variable domain EPEVTQTPSHQVTQMGQEVILRCVPISNHLYFYWYRQILGQKVEFLVSFYNNEISEKSEIFDDQFSVERPDGSNFTLKIRSTKLEDSAMYFCASSETRRADTQYFGPGTRLTVL.

This clonotype was recorded at least ten times. This chain connects TRBV5-1 to TRBJ1-3; tentative D call: TRBD1 (5 bases). The CDR3 is 15 residues long. V gave up 4 bases and J gave up 0 bases, with 11 bases separating them. CDR1 is SGHRS and CDR2 is YFSETQ in the germline V gene. Here the CDR3 reads CASSQGSHSGNTIYF. The CDR3 DNA is TGCGCCAGCAGCCAGGGATCTCACTCTGGAAACACCATATATTTT.